This TCR beta chain was sequenced for a study of cytomegalovirus exposure and HLA in healthy donors. Study details: Of all 400 or so donors who were genotyped, about 80% belonged to the Caucasian-associated ancestry cluster.

As regards this clone: Its antigen remains unidentified.

Between the trimmed V and J ends, which lost 3 bases and 5 bases, there was a span of 10 bases. CDR3 length: 13 amino acids. Germline V gene lookup returns CDR1 MDHEN and CDR2 SYDVKM. Points from the study as a whole: Most TCR sequences proved rare, with some public TCRs found in many donors.

Primers included in the PCR were 60 Vbeta and 13 Jbeta primers. Sequencing used immunoSEQ multiplex PCR; TCRdb keeps in-frame clones, though not all of them. The sample holds 120,000 to 150,000 clones, roughly 77% seen once. This clonotype was sampled from a woman aged 30 to 39 in good health and CMV-seronegative. V is TRBV28 and J is TRBJ1-2; tentatively, D is TRBD1 (5 bases). The sample taken for sequencing was PBMCs. For the CDR3, the DNA is TGTGCCAGCAGTTTCCGCGCAGGGTATGGCTACACCTTC. As protein: CASSFRAGYGYTF.